The clone carrying this T cell receptor beta chain has just a few counts. Its antigen is currently unknown. This record belongs to a study of OX40 agonist ivuxolimab in advanced cancers. Findings and limits, study-wide: The study did not work out the antigen specificity of the expanded peripheral T cells. There was clonal expansion of CD4+ and CD8+ blood T cells by week 6 at 0.1 to 3.0 mg/kg.

This table comes from immunoSEQ multiplex PCR, and its TCRdb copy is limited to in-frame clones, with some not included. The data contain some 94,000 clones, approximately 89% of them singletons. The CDR3 is 12 residues long. V lost 4 bases and J lost 6, with 10 bases in between. Germline V gene lookup returns CDR1 LNHDA and CDR2 SQIVND (reference sequence). The receptor's source is an adult with an advanced solid tumor such as melanoma, head and neck, liver or kidney cancer. The sample consisted of CD4+ or CD8+ T cells sorted from blood, taken in a trial of the OX40 agonist ivuxolimab. The V call is TRBV19, the J call TRBJ2-7, with TRBD2 as a possible D gene (6 bases). The CDR3 reads CASSTEGPEQYF. CDR3 in DNA: TGTGCCAGTAGTACGGAGGGACCCGAGCAGTACTTC. Based on the CDR3 plus reference TRBV19 and TRBJ2-7, the full variable domain is DGGITQSPKYLFRKEGQNVTLSCEQNLNHDAMYWYRQDPGQGLRLIYYSQIVNDFQKGDIAEGYSVSREKKESFPLTVTSAQKNPTAFYLCASSTEGPEQYFGPGTRLTVT.